These 12 T cell receptor beta chains share one sample of origin, sequenced in a study of shared clonotypes between healthy human individuals. It was CD45RO-negative cells, positively selected for CCR7, that made up naive CD8 cells, with terminally differentiated effector memory CD45RA+ cells excluded. The repertoire was sequenced with immunoSEQ multiplex PCR; TCRdb's copy has only in-frame clones and lacks some. This sample has 2 million to 2.5 million clones, with just over 90% found just once. Sequenced: naive CD8+ T cells from PBMCs. These receptor sequences come from a man aged 18 to 30 in good health. Some clones in this sample may be carry-over from other donors' samples.

The chain employs TRBV6-5 and TRBJ2-1; maybe TRBD2 (5 bases). The germline V gene has CDR1 MNHEY and CDR2 SVGAGI. Trimming removed 4 bases at V and 0 bases at J, with 10 bases between. CDR3 length equals 15 residues. The CDR3 sequence: CASSSWRSSYNEQFF. Here the CDR3 DNA reads TGTGCCAGCAGTTCTTGGAGGAGCTCCTACAATGAGCAGTTCTTC.

The rearrangement joins TRBV13 to TRBJ1-2, with unresolved D. Between the trimmed V and J ends, which lost 4 bases and 0 bases, there was a span of 9 bases. The V gene's germline CDR1 is PRHDT and CDR2 FYEKMQ (reference sequence). The CDR3 is made up of 14 amino acids. The DNA of the CDR3 is TGTGCCAGCAGCTCTGACGTAGCTAACTATGGCTACACCTTC. It yields the protein CASSSDVANYGYTF. The full variable domain, completed using reference TRBV13 and TRBJ1-2, is AAGVIQSPRHLIKEKRETATLKCYPIPRHDTVYWYQQGPGQDPQFLISFYEKMQSDKGSIPDRFSAQQFSDYHSELNMSSLELGDSALYFCASSSDVANYGYTFGSGTRLTVV.

This clone was counted only a few times. V usage is TRBV28 and J usage is TRBJ2-2; a possible D gene is TRBD2 (5 bases). V was shortened by 2 bases and J by 7 bases, with 8 bases between the two germline ends. Germline V lookup: CDR1 MDHEN, CDR2 SYDVKM. The CDR3 consists of 13 residues. The CDR3 region is CASSLNGVGELFF. The DNA for the CDR3 is TGTGCCAGCAGTTTAAACGGGGTCGGGGAGCTGTTTTTT.

This chain joins TRBV27 and TRBJ1-2; D gene uncertain. In germline, CDR1 is MNHEY, CDR2 SMNVEV (reference sequence). V shed 6 bases and J shed 7 bases, with 15 bases lying between them. The CDR3 has 13 amino acids. CDR3 nucleotide sequence: TGTGCCAGCAGGACAACCGGAGTCTCTGGCTACACCTTC. It yields the protein CASRTTGVSGYTF.

The sample holds one count of this clone. The chain couples TRBV5-6 to TRBJ2-7; D is unresolved. CDR3 length: 11 amino acids. The ends were cut back, 2 bases at V and 6 bases at J, with 6 bases in the middle. Germline V gene data show CDR1 as SGHDT and CDR2 as YYEEEE. In DNA, the CDR3 is TGTGCCAGCAGCTTCGGGCTCGAGCAGTACTTC. Protein product: CASSFGLEQYF.

This chain joins TRBV5-1 and TRBJ2-2, with 8 nucleotides matching TRBD1. Germline V gene data show CDR1 as SGHRS and CDR2 as YFSETQ. The CDR3 extends over 16 amino acids. The V segment lost 2 bases and the J segment 6 bases; nucleotides outside the gene matches: 9. CDR3: CASSLRRPGGPGELFF. The CDR3 DNA is TGCGCCAGCAGCTTAAGGCGACCAGGGGGCCCCGGGGAGCTGTTTTTT.

This rearrangement joins TRBV27 to TRBJ1-3; possible D gene TRBD1, 6 bases. CDR1 is MNHEY, CDR2 SMNVEV, per germline (reference sequence). Trimming removed 6 bases from V and 1 base from J, with 13 bases in between. The CDR3 is 15 amino acids. CDR3 bases: TGTGCCAGCAGGCAGCTAGGGGGTTCTGGAAACACCATATATTTT. The encoded protein is CASRQLGGSGNTIYF.

This chain links TRBV7-9 with TRBJ2-1; no clear D gene. Germline lookup yields CDR1 SEHNR and CDR2 FQNEAQ (reference sequence). The ends were cut back, 0 bases at V and 3 bases at J, with 15 bases in the middle. CDR3 length equals 17 residues. The CDR3 DNA sequence: TGTGCCAGCAGCTTAGCGCTAGTCAGCGAGGTCTACAATGAGCAGTTCTTC. Translation gives CASSLALVSEVYNEQFF.

The chain is built from TRBV9 and TRBJ1-3, with D maybe TRBD1 (6 bases). Looked up from germline, CDR1 is SGDLS and CDR2 is YYNGEE. V lost 4 bases and J 3 bases, leaving 11 bases between the germline ends. The CDR3 covers 14 residues. Written as DNA, the CDR3 is TGTGCCAGCAGCACTCGGACAGATGGAAACACCATATATTTT. Protein: CASSTRTDGNTIYF.

The V and J genes are TRBV11-3 and TRBJ2-7; 7 bases match TRBD2. The V gene's germline CDR1 is SGHNT and CDR2 YENEEA. The CDR3 has 15 residues. The V segment lost 4 bases and the J segment 4 bases; nucleotides outside the gene matches: 10. The CDR3 protein is CASSCGGTKYYEQYF. DNA of the CDR3: TGTGCCAGCAGCTGTGGTGGGACTAAATATTACGAGCAGTACTTC.

The genes are TRBV28 and TRBJ2-7; 7 bases match TRBD1. Germline CDR1 is MDHEN and CDR2 is SYDVKM. V shed 4 bases and J 2 bases; nucleotides not matched to a gene: 8. The CDR3 has 15 residues. The CDR3 loop is CASSSWGQRTYEQYF. The CDR3 DNA follows: TGTGCCAGCAGTTCCTGGGGACAGAGAACCTACGAGCAGTACTTC.

Concerning this clone: This specimen includes other DNA sequences encoding the same CDR3. The chain recombines TRBV7-9 with TRBJ1-1; D call uncertain. V was shortened by 2 bases and J by 8 bases, with 6 bases between the two germline ends. CDR1 and CDR2 (germline): SEHNR, FQNEAQ (reference sequence). There are 11 residues in the CDR3. CDR3 DNA: TGTGCCAGCAGCTTATACCCCGAAGCTTTCTTT. As protein: CASSLYPEAFF. Full variable domain (rest looked up from reference TRBV7-9 and TRBJ1-1): DTGVSQNPRHKITKRGQNVTFRCDPISEHNRLYWYRQTLGQGPEFLTYFQNEAQLEKSRLLSDRFSAERPKGSFSTLEIQRTEQGDSAMYLCASSLYPEAFFGQGTRLTVV.